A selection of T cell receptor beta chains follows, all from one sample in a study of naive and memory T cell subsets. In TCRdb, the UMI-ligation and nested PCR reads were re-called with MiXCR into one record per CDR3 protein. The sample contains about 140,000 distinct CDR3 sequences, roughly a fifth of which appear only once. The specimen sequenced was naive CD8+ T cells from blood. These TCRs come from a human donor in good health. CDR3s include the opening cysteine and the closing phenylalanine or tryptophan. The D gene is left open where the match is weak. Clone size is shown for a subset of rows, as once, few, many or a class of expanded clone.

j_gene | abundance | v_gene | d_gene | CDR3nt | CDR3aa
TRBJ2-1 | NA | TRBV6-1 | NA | TGTGCCAGCAGTGAAGTAGGTTGGGGAGCCCGGAGCTCCTACAATGAGCAGTTCTTC | CASSEVGWGARSSYNEQFF
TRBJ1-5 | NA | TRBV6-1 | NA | TGTGCCAGCGGACTTCTCGACCATTCAGGGGATCAGCCCCAGCATTTT | CASGLLDHSGDQPQHF
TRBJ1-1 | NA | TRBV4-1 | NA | TGCGCCAGCAGCCAGGGAAGAGGCACTGAAGCTTTCTTT | CASSQGRGTEAFF
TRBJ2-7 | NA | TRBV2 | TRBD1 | TGTGCCAGCAGTCCCGACGGGACAGTCAATGAGCAGTACTTC | CASSPDGTVNEQYF
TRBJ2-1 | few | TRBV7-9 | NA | TGTGCCAGCAGCTTACCGAGCTACAATGAGCAGTTCTTC | CASSLPSYNEQFF
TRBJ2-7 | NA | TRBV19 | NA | TGTGCCAGTAGCCCTACAGGGTATGGGGTCGAGCAGTACTTC | CASSPTGYGVEQYF
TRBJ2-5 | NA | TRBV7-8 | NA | TGTGCCAGCAGCTCCCCAGGCCATGAGACCCAGTACTTC | CASSSPGHETQYF
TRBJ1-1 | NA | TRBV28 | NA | TGTGCCAGCAGTTTCCCAAGCGAGGCTTTCTTT | CASSFPSEAFF
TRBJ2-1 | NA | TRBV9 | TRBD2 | TGTGCCAGCAGCGTAGCTTCGGGACTAGCGCTGTACAATGAGCAGTTCTTC | CASSVASGLALYNEQFF
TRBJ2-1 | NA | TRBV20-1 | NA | TGCAGTGCTGACGACGGGATGAATGAGCAGTTCTTC | CSADDGMNEQFF
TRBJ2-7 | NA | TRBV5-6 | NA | TGTGCCAGCACAACCGGATCTGGCGAGCAGTACTTC | CASTTGSGEQYF
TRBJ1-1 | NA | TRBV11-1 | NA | TGTGCCAGCAGCTTTTGGCAACGGGACACTGAAGCTTTCTTT | CASSFWQRDTEAFF
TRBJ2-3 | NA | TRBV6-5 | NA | TGTGCCAGCAGTTACGTGCCGGGGGCGGCCACAGATACGCAGTATTTT | CASSYVPGAATDTQYF
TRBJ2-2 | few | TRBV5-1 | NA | TGCGCCAGCAGCCTCAAAGGGAGTCAGGCGAACACCGGGGAGCTGTTTTTT | CASSLKGSQANTGELFF
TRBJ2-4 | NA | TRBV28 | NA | TGTGCCAGCAGCCCAGCCGGACGTCGGTCCGCTAAAAACATTCAGTACTTC | CASSPAGRRSAKNIQYF
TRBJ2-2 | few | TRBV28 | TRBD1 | TGTGCCAGCTCCCGGACAGGGGAAACCGGGGAGCTGTTTTTT | CASSRTGETGELFF
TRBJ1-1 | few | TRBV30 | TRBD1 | TGTGCCTGGAGCCTAAAGGGGGGAGACAGGGTTGAAGCTTTCTTT | CAWSLKGGDRVEAFF
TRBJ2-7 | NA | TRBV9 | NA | TGTGCCAGCAGCGTAGCCGGCCAGGGGTACGAGCAGTACTTC | CASSVAGQGYEQYF
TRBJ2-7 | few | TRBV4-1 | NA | TGCGCCAGCAGCCAAGATTGGGGGAGCTCCTACGAGCAGTACTTC | CASSQDWGSSYEQYF
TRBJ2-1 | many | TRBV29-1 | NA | TGCAGCGTTGTCGGACATGGTAGTGCTGAGCAGTTCTTC | CSVVGHGSAEQFF
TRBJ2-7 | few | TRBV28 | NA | TGTGCCAGCAGTTTGAGTGCTAGCTACGAGCAGTACTTC | CASSLSASYEQYF
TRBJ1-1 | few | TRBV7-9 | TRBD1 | TGTGCCAGCAGCTTTTTACGGACGGGACAGATGAACACTGAAGCTTTCTTT | CASSFLRTGQMNTEAFF